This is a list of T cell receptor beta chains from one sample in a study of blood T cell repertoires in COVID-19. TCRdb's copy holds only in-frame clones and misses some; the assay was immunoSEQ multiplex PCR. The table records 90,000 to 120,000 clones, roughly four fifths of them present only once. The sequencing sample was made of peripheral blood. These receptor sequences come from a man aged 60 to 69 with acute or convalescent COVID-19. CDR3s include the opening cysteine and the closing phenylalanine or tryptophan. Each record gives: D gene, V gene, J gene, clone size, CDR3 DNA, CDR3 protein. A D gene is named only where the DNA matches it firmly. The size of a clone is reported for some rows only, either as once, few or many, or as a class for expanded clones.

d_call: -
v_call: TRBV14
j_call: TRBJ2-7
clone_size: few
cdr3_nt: TGTGCCAGCAGCCCCTCGGGGTACGAGCAGTACTTC
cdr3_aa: CASSPSGYEQYF

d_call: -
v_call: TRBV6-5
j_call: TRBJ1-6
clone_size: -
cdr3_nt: TGTGCCAGCAGCCCAGCCCGGGGTGTTTATTCACCCCTCCACTTT
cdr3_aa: CASSPARGVYSPLHF

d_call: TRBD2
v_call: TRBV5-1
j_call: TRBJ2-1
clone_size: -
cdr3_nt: TGCGCCAGCAGCTTGGATGTAGCGGGGGGCAACAATGAGCAGTTCTTC
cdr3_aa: CASSLDVAGGNNEQFF

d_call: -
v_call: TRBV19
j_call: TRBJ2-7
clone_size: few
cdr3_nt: TGTGCCAGTAGTATAGGACTTACCTACGAGCAGTACTTC
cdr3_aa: CASSIGLTYEQYF

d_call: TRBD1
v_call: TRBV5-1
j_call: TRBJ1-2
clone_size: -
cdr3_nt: TGCGCCAGCAGCTTCCAAGGGGGCTCGACCTTCTATGGCTACACCTTC
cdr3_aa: CASSFQGGSTFYGYTF

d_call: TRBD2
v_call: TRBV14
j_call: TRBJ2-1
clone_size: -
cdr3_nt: TGTGCCAGCAGCCATACACTAGCGGCCCCCGGCAATGAGCAGTTCTTC
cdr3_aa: CASSHTLAAPGNEQFF

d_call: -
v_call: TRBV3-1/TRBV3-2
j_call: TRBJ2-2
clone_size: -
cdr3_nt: TGTGCCAGCAGCTCTTTCACCGGGGAGCTGTTTTTT
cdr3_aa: CASSSFTGELFF

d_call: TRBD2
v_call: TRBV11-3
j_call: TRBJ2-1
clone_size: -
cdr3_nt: TGTGCCAGCAGCTTAGGAGGGAGGGCGAATGAGCAGTTCTTC
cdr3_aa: CASSLGGRANEQFF

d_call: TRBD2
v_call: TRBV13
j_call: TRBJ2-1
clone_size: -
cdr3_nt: TGTGCCAGCAGCAAACCCCGGACTAGCGGGAACTTGGGCAATGAGCAGTTCTTC
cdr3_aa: CASSKPRTSGNLGNEQFF

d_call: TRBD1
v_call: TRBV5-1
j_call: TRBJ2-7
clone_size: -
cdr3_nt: TGCGCCAGCAGCATGGGACAGCCCTACGAGCAGTACTTC
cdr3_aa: CASSMGQPYEQYF

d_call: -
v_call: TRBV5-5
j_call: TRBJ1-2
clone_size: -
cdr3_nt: TGTGCCAGCAGCTTCCAGGGAAACTATGGCTACACCTTC
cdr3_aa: CASSFQGNYGYTF

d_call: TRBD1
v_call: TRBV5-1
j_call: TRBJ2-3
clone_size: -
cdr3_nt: TGCGCCAGCAGCTGGGACAGGGGGAGGGTAAGCACAGATACGCAGTATTTT
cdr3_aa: CASSWDRGRVSTDTQYF

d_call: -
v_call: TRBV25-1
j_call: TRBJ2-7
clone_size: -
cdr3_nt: TGTGCCAGCAGTGATTTTCGCTACGAGCAGTACTTC
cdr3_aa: CASSDFRYEQYF

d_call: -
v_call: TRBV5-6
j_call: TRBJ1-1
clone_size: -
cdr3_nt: TGTGCCAGCAGCTTTCCCCCTGGGGGCGCGGGCACTGAAGCTTTCTTT
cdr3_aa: CASSFPPGGAGTEAFF

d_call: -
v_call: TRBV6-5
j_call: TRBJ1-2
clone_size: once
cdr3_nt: TGTGCCAGCAGTTACTCGATGGGCGGGAACTATGGCTACACCTTC
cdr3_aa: CASSYSMGGNYGYTF

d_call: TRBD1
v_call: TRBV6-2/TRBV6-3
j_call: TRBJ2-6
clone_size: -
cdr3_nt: TGTGCCAGCAGTTACGCCGGGACAGGGATAGCTGGGGCCAACGTCCTGACTTTC
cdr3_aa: CASSYAGTGIAGANVLTF

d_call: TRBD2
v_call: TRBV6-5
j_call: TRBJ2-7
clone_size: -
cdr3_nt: TGTGCCAGCAGTCGCCTGGGACTAGCGGGAGACGAGCAGTACTTC
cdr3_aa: CASSRLGLAGDEQYF

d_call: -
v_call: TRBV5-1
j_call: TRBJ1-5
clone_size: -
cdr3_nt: TGCGCCCGCAGCTGGGGGGGGGATCAGCCCCAGCATTTT
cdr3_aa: CARSWGGDQPQHF

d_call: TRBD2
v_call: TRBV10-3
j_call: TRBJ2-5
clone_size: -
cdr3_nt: TGTGCCATCAGTTCCTCCTCCAGGGAGGGATGGGAGACCCAGTACTTC
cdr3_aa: CAISSSSREGWETQYF

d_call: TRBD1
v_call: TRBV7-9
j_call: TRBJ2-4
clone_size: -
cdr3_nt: TGTGCCAGCAGCTCCTCACCAGGGGGCGGCTCGGCCAAAAACATTCAGTACTTC
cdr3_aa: CASSSSPGGGSAKNIQYF

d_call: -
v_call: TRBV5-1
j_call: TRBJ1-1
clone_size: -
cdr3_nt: TGCGCCAGTACAGGCCACGAACCTGAAGCTTTCTTT
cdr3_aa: CASTGHEPEAFF

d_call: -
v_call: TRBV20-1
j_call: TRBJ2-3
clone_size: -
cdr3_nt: TGCAGTGCACAGGACCCTGATACGCAGTATTTT
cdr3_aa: CSAQDPDTQYF